This T cell receptor beta chain was documented in a study of blood T cell repertoires in COVID-19. Study context: Acute and convalescent COVID-19 specimens originated in the United States, Italy and Spain. From T cells, B-cell-depleted T cells, or PBMCs came the material, which was cDNA or gDNA.

The assay was immunoSEQ multiplex PCR, and TCRdb's table has in-frame clones only and misses some. In the table there are about 180,000 clones, roughly four fifths of which are singletons. Trimming pared 0 bases from V and 2 bases from J, leaving 11 bases between. The germline V gene has CDR1 SGHVS and CDR2 FQNEAQ. The CDR3 has 16 amino acids. Sample: peripheral blood. The clonotype originates from a human donor in a cohort sampled during active COVID-19. The chain recombines TRBV7-8 with TRBJ2-1; D is undetermined. In DNA form, the CDR3 reads TGTGCCAGCAGCTTAGCGGCGCTGGGCCCCTACAATGAGCAGTTCTTC. Its protein product is CASSLAALGPYNEQFF.